This TCR beta chain was sequenced in a study of Ad26.COV2.S vaccination and SARS-CoV-2 variants (dated by TCRdb to 2020 to 2022). At the level of the whole study: Vaccine-arm donors were drawn from COV1001, a multicentre, randomized, double-blind, placebo-controlled phase I-IIa trial of Ad26.COV2.S in healthy adults. Investigators did not know the trial group allocation while performing experiments and assessing outcomes. Trial participants were randomized into five groups of five: low-dose or high-dose Ad26.COV2.S given once or twice, or placebo on both occasions. The TCR-sequenced set comprised around 32 samples: about 19 Ad26.COV2.S vaccine recipients, 5 placebo recipients and 8 SARS-CoV-2 convalescent individuals. Ad26.COV2.S was administered intramuscularly at a dose of 5x10^10 or 1x10^11 viral particles, either as one shot or as two shots given 56 days apart. The specificity and breadth of SARS-CoV-2-reactive T cell receptors after Ad26.COV2.S vaccination were assessed by TCRbeta repertoire sequencing. Broad study findings and their caveats: Vaccine and placebo recipients had comparable non-spike TCR breadth, which fits with the vaccine containing only spike. Substantial breadth of spike-specific CD8+ and CD4+ T cell responses was reported after vaccination. Comparing responses between vaccine doses or regimens was not something the study was powered to do. Higher spike-specific TCR breadth was observed in Ad26.COV2.S recipients than in placebo recipients (P = 0.0014). It was noted by the authors that total T cell responses may have been underestimated by the TCR breadth and depth analyses.

What the treatment or condition label conveys for this sample: about 20 received Ad26.COV2.S at low or high dose, single or two shots; about 5 received placebo; per-sample allocation not given. For vaccine and placebo recipients, the sequenced repertoires came from samples collected on day 63 after the first injection. Cohort 1b enrolled roughly 25 adults aged 18-55 years at a single site in Boston, USA, between 29 July and 7 August 2020. Ad26.COV2.S was a replication-incompetent adenovirus type 26 vector expressing a prefusion-stabilized SARS-CoV-2 spike protein from the original Wuhan strain. The immunoSEQ Assay was used to sequence TCRbeta CDR3 regions. After extraction, genomic DNA underwent amplification by bias-controlled multiplex PCR, followed by high-throughput sequencing. The original methods were these. To quantify the absolute abundance of every unique TCRbeta CDR3 region, sequences were collapsed and filtered. T cell fraction was estimated by normalizing TCRbeta template counts to usable DNA, which was measured by amplifying reference genes present in all nucleated cells. Repertoire TCRs were annotated as SARS-CoV-2-specific when V gene, CDR3 amino acid sequence and J gene were exactly matched to a known reactive TCR set. The reference SARS-CoV-2 TCR set came from MIRA and was filtered for enrichment in COVID-19-positive ImmuneCODE repertoires, removing public or cross-reactive TCRs. Using the MIRA antigens, annotated TCRs were further analysed by specific ORF or by position within an ORF. Breadth was defined as annotated unique rearrangements over total unique productive rearrangements; depth was the summed frequency of those rearrangements. Two-sided Wilcoxon rank-sum tests were used to compare TCR breadth between groups. Here the immuneACCESS table is served through TCRdb, limited to in-frame sequences with V and J called. Missing clones are a known gap in these copies; in checked studies unresolved V genes cover under half, and the rest lacks a known reason. Clone size and V and J calls were adopted from that table, with D and trimming inferred from the DNA. In all, the sample holds about 250,000 clones, and 87% of those were seen once. The ten biggest clones cover about 2.8% of the sample.

Notes on this clone: The clone's antigen remains unknown. No base-level quality is on record; no much larger clone is a single base apart.

The germline V gene yields SGHAT for CDR1 and FQNNGV for CDR2. The CDR3 goes from the cysteine to the phenylalanine over 16 residues. Kept here is only the CDR3 DNA, which spans 48 bases and is read in frame from base 1. Clipping removes 4 bases from V and 6 bases from J, with 9 as the unmatched junction base count. The rearranged chain carries TRBV11-2 and TRBJ1-6, with 7 central nucleotides matching TRBD1. The origin of this receptor is a person between 18 and 59 years old who received the Ad26.COV2.S COVID-19 vaccine or a placebo. This specimen was peripheral blood, taken in a trial of Ad26.COV2.S vaccine versus placebo. The bases are TGTGCCAGCAGCTCAAAATTCCGGGACAGTAATTCACCCCTCCACTTT. Its protein reads: CASSSKFRDSNSPLHF.